These 20 T cell receptor beta chains originate from one sample sequenced in a study of T cells in Graves' hyperthyroidism and ophthalmopathy. RNA transcripts gave rise to amplified TCR beta CDR3 regions. A set of HTBI primers served as the primers for a first-round RT-PCR of the TCR CDR3. TCRdb reprocessed the multiplex PCR reads via MiXCR and lists one record per CDR3 protein. The sample records approximately 530,000 distinct CDR3 sequences, 15% to 20% being singletons. Material for sequencing was blood. These receptors all come from a woman between 18 and 29 years old with Graves' hyperthyroidism.

The chain links TRBV6-2 or TRBV6-3 to TRBJ2-1; 10 positions agree with TRBD2. This CDR3 region has 16 residues. J lost 7 bases, V lost 6 bases, and 12 bases had no gene match. Germline CDR1 MNHEY, CDR2 SVGEGT. CDR3 in amino acids: CASRTTAGGLRNEQFF. Here the CDR3 DNA reads TGTGCCAGCAGGACTACAGCGGGGGGGCTTCGGAATGAGCAGTTCTTC.

This clonotype was recorded a few times. The chain is built from TRBV27 and TRBJ2-7, with 8 bases identical to TRBD1. The junction had 10 bases not matched to a gene; V was cut back by 5 bases and J by 1 base. This CDR3 comprises 16 residues. The germline V gene encodes CDR1 MNHEY and CDR2 SMNVEV (reference sequence). The CDR3 sequence: CASSPRTGFGSYEQYF. CDR3 sequence (DNA): TGTGCCAGCAGTCCCCGGACAGGGTTCGGGTCCTACGAGCAGTACTTC.

This clonotype was recorded many times. This chain joins TRBV18 and TRBJ1-1, with D unclear. V dropped 0 bases and J dropped 0 bases, with 2 bases sitting between them. The CDR3 is 13 residues long. Per the germline V gene, CDR1 is KGHSH and CDR2 is LQKENI. The CDR3 region has the DNA TGTGCCAGCTCACCACCGATGAACACTGAAGCTTTCTTT. Protein product: CASSPPMNTEAFF.

This chain links TRBV20-1 with TRBJ1-2; no definite D call. There are 12 residues in the CDR3. The V gene lost 0 bases and the J gene lost 6 bases, with 8 bases spanning the gap. Looked up from germline, CDR1 is DFQATT and CDR2 is SNEGSKA (reference sequence). The CDR3 reads CSARETLDGYTF. The DNA for the CDR3 is TGCAGTGCTAGAGAAACGTTGGATGGCTACACCTTC.

This chain joins TRBV19 and TRBJ2-3, with D possibly TRBD2 on 6 matching bases. Trimming stripped 6 bases from V and 0 bases from J, with 10 bases between. The CDR3 extends over 14 amino acids. Germline V lookup: CDR1 LNHDA, CDR2 SQIVND (reference sequence). The CDR3 nucleotides read TGTGCCAGTAGCATCCGGGGGAGCACAGATACGCAGTATTTT. This codes for CASSIRGSTDTQYF.

The chain recombines TRBV4-3 with TRBJ2-1; 10 positions agree with TRBD2. CDR1 and CDR2 (germline): LGHNA, YSLEER. J was trimmed by 2 bases and V by 3 bases; bases with no gene match: 7. This CDR3 is 17 amino acids long. The CDR3 here is CASSHLLAGGTYNEQFF. CDR3 DNA sequence: TGCGCCAGCAGCCATCTTTTAGCGGGGGGTACCTACAATGAGCAGTTCTTC.

The chain uses TRBV10-3 and TRBJ1-4; 7 bases agree with TRBD1. CDR3 length equals 15 residues. The J segment lost 2 bases and the V segment lost 2 bases, leaving 2 bases of the junction unmatched. In germline, CDR1 is ENHRY, CDR2 SYGVKD. CDR3 bases: TGTGCCATCAGTGAGGCGACAGGGACTAATGAAAAACTGTTTTTT. Translated, it gives CAISEATGTNEKLFF.

The table lists this clonotype with a few counts. The CDR3 DNA sequence: TGTGCCAGCAGTACCATCGGGACAGGGACCACAGATACGCAGTATTTT. It codes for CASSTIGTGTTDTQYF. The chain links TRBV6-2 or TRBV6-3 to TRBJ2-3, with 9 bases lining up with TRBD1. CDR3 size: 16 residues. With 5 bases clipped from V and 2 bases from J, the junction kept 8 bases outside the gene matches. CDR1 and CDR2 from the germline V gene are MNHEY and SVGEGT.

There are a few counts of this clonotype. The chain couples TRBV7-9 to TRBJ2-1; D is unresolved. Germline V CDR1 and CDR2: SEHNR, FQNEAQ (reference sequence). V lost 6 bases and J 4 bases, leaving 10 bases between the germline ends. The CDR3 is 13 residues long. DNA of the CDR3: TGTGCCAGCAGGGACCCACATTACAATGAGCAGTTCTTC. This gives the protein CASRDPHYNEQFF.

Worth noting for this clonotype: This sequence may be a read error, since a much larger clone differs from it by one base. The chain is built from TRBV3-1 and TRBJ1-2, with TRBD1 matching over 7 bases. The CDR3 spans 15 residues. In germline, CDR1 is LGHDT, CDR2 YNNKEL (reference sequence). CDR3 sequence (DNA): TGTGCCAGCAGCCAACGCGACAGGGAGTGGGGCGGCTCCACCTTC. Protein sequence: CASSQRDREWGGSTF.

J is TRBJ2-5 and V is TRBV4-2; D gene ambiguous. The length of the CDR3 is 14 residues. Germline values: CDR1 LGHNA, CDR2 YNFKEQ. The V gene lost 3 bases and the J gene lost 1 base, with 9 bases spanning the gap. The CDR3 reads CASSQRQAQETQYF. CDR3 nucleotides: TGTGCCAGCAGCCAGAGACAAGCCCAAGAGACCCAGTACTTC.

This clonotype was detected many times. The chain has TRBV20-1 and TRBJ1-5, with TRBD1 identical over 7 bases. The length of the CDR3 is 15 residues. Germline V gene sequence: CDR1 DFQATT, CDR2 SNEGSKA (reference sequence). V dropped 0 bases and J dropped 3; count of bases not matched to a gene: 5. The CDR3 here is CSARDRDRLNQPQHF. Here the CDR3 DNA reads TGCAGTGCTAGAGACCGGGACAGACTCAATCAGCCCCAGCATTTT.

This clonotype was counted only a few times. The chain recombines TRBV12-3 or TRBV12-4 with TRBJ1-2; 10 bases match TRBD1. The CDR3 consists of 13 residues. V shed 7 bases, J shed 8 bases, and the junction held 7 bases outside the gene matches. Written as DNA, the CDR3 is TGTGCCAGCAACCTAGGGACAGGGGAAGGCTACACCTTC. Translating gives CASNLGTGEGYTF.

This clonotype was recorded at least ten times. The chain couples TRBV14 to TRBJ2-7, with D uncertain. The germline CDR1 and CDR2 sequences are SGHDN and FVKESK. CDR3 size: 13 residues. Trimming pared 5 bases from V and 1 base from J, leaving 9 bases between. The CDR3 loop is CASSTDGSYEQYF. The CDR3 region has the DNA TGTGCCAGCAGCACGGACGGATCCTACGAGCAGTACTTC.

Turning to this clonotype: A much bigger clone sits one base away, suggesting this may be a read error. This chain uses TRBV4-1 with TRBJ1-4; D not resolved. This CDR3 has 15 residues. In germline, CDR1 is MGHRA, CDR2 YSYEKL. CDR3 loop: CASSLQVATNENLFF. DNA for the CDR3: TGCGCCAGCAGCCTTCAAGTTGCAACTAATGAAAATCTGTTTTTT.

This clonotype came up many times. The chain recombines TRBV20-1 with TRBJ2-7; no clear D gene. The CDR3 is made up of 13 amino acids. Germline loops: CDR1 DFQATT, CDR2 SNEGSKA (reference sequence). The V end lost 3 bases, the J end lost 0 bases, and 9 bases lay between the germline ends. The CDR3 protein is CSASGVLSYEQYF. The DNA for the CDR3 is TGCAGTGCTAGTGGTGTACTCTCCTACGAGCAGTACTTC.

This clonotype was detected ten times or more. The chain joins TRBV6-1 to TRBJ2-5; TRBD2 aligns across 7 bases. The CDR3 sequence is 14 residues long. Trimming took 5 bases from V and 5 from J; bases not matched to a gene: 8. Germline V lookup: CDR1 MNHNS, CDR2 SASEGT. The CDR3 DNA reads as TGTGCCAGCAGTCTAAGCGGGGTGGGCGAGACCCAGTACTTC. This encodes CASSLSGVGETQYF.

Comments on this clonotype: Possible read error: a much larger clone is one base away. The V call is TRBV20-1, the J call TRBJ2-5, with D perhaps matching TRBD1 or TRBD2 (6 bases each). The CDR3 is made up of 14 amino acids. Trimming removed 0 bases at V and 2 bases at J, with 10 bases between. Per the germline V gene, CDR1 is DFQATT and CDR2 is SNEGSKA (reference sequence). The chain's CDR3 is CSAREGGTQETQYF. CDR3 sequence (DNA): TGCAGTGCTAGAGAAGGGGGGACTCAAGAGACCCAGTACTTC.

This clonotype occurred many times. The chain uses TRBV20-1 and TRBJ2-7; TRBD2 is a possible D gene (5 bases). There are 13 residues in the CDR3. The V gene lost 3 bases and the J gene lost 0 bases, with 9 bases spanning the gap. From germline, CDR1 is DFQATT and CDR2 SNEGSKA (reference sequence). CDR3 nucleotides: TGCAGTGCTAGGGACTTGATCTCCTACGAGCAGTACTTC. It specifies CSARDLISYEQYF.

This clonotype showed up many times. This chain links TRBV28 with TRBJ2-2, with 10 bases aligning to TRBD1. The CDR3 consists of 15 residues. Losses at the gene ends were 3 bases for V and 8 bases for J; bases not matched to a gene: 6. The germline V gene has CDR1 MDHEN and CDR2 SYDVKM. CDR3 residues: CASSLVTGGRGELFF. The CDR3 DNA sequence: TGTGCCAGCAGTTTGGTGACAGGGGGCAGGGGGGAGCTGTTTTTT. Complete variable domain (other parts from reference TRBV28 and TRBJ2-2): DVKVTQSSRYLVKRTGEKVFLECVQDMDHENMFWYRQDPGLGLRLIYFSYDVKMKEKGDIPEGYSVSREKKERFSLILESASTNQTSMYLCASSLVTGGRGELFFGEGSRLTVL.